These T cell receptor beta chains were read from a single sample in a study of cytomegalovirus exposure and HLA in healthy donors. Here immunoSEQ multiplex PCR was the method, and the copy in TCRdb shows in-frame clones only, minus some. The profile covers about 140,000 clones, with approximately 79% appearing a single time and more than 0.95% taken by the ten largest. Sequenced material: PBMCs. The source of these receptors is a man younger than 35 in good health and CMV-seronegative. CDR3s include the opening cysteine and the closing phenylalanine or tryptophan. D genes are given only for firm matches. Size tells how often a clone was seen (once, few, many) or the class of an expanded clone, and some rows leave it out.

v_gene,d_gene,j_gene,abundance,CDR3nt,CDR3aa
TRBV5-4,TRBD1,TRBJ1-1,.,TGTGCCAGCAGCTCTGGACAGGGGTCGAACACTGAAGCTTTCTTT,CASSSGQGSNTEAFF
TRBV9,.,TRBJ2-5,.,TGTGCCAGCAGCTACCTCCCTCTAGCGACGGAGACCCAGTACTTC,CASSYLPLATETQYF
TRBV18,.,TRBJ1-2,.,TGTGCCAGCTCAGCGGGGTTCGGCTATGGCTACACCTTC,CASSAGFGYGYTF
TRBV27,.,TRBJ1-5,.,TGTGCCAGCAGGGCAGGCCCTTATAGCAATCAGCCCCAGCATTTT,CASRAGPYSNQPQHF
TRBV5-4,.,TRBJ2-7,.,TGTGCCAGCAGCGAGACAGGCTACGAGCAGTACTTC,CASSETGYEQYF
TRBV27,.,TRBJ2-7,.,TGTGCCAGCAGCTCGGGCGGGCGACCCTACGAGCAGTACTTC,CASSSGGRPYEQYF
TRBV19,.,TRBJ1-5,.,TGTGCCAGTAGCCTAGATAGCAATCAGCCCCAGCATTTT,CASSLDSNQPQHF
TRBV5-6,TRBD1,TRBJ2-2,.,TGTGCCAGCAGCGCAAACAGGGGTGTTTACACCGGGGAGCTGTTTTTT,CASSANRGVYTGELFF
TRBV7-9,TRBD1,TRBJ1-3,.,TGTGCCAGCAGCTCGAGGACAGGGGGAAACACCATATATTTT,CASSSRTGGNTIYF
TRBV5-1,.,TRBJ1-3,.,TGCGCCAGCAGCATAACCTCCCAAGCATCCACCATATATTTT,CASSITSQASTIYF
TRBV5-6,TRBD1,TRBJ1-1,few,TGTGCCAGCAGCTCCGGATCACAGGGGGGGACTGAAGCTTTCTTT,CASSSGSQGGTEAFF
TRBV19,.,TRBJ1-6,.,TGTGCCAGTACCTCAGGACTGCTTAATTCACCCCTCCACTTT,CASTSGLLNSPLHF
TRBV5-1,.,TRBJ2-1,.,TGCGCCAGCAGCTTGGGATCCGGAGGATGTGAGCAGTTCTTC,CASSLGSGGCEQFF
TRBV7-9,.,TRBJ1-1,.,TGTGCCAGCAGCTTAGGCCGGGGGGGCACAAAATCCGCTGAAGCTTTCTTT,CASSLGRGGTKSAEAFF
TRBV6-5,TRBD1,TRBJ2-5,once,TGTGCCAGCAGAAGGACAGGGGGCATAGAGACCCAGTACTTC,CASRRTGGIETQYF
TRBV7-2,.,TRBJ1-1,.,TGTGCCAGCAGCGTAAGCGGACAGCTGAACACTGAAGCTTTCTTT,CASSVSGQLNTEAFF
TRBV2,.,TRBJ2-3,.,TGTGCCAGCAGTGGCGGGGTTCTCACAGATACGCAGTATTTT,CASSGGVLTDTQYF
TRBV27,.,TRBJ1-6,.,TGTGCCAGCAGCGGGAGCTCCTATAATTCACCCCTCCACTTT,CASSGSSYNSPLHF
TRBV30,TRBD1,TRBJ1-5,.,TGTGCCTGTGGGACAGGGTTGAGTCAGCCCCAGCATTTT,CACGTGLSQPQHF
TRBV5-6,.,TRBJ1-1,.,TGTGCCAGCAGCACCGGCGGGGGGGCTAAGAACACTGAAGCTTTCTTT,CASSTGGGAKNTEAFF
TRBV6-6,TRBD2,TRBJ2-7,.,TGTGCCAGCACCCAACGGGCTAGCGGGGCTTCCTACGAGCAGTACTTC,CASTQRASGASYEQYF
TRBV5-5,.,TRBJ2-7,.,TGTGCCAGCAGCTTGGGGTACGGGGGCTCCTACGAGCAGTACTTC,CASSLGYGGSYEQYF
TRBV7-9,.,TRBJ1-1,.,TGTGCCAGCAGCTTAGTACGGGACACTGAAGCTTTCTTT,CASSLVRDTEAFF
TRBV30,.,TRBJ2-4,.,TGTGCCTGGAGCCGGGTCATAGACATTCAGTACTTC,CAWSRVIDIQYF
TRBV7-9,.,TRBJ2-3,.,TGTGCCAGCAGCGTAGCGTCCGGGGGCACAGATACGCAGTATTTT,CASSVASGGTDTQYF
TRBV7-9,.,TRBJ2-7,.,TGTTCCAGCAGCACGCAACCACTCTTGGGGGGCGAGCAGTACTTC,CSSSTQPLLGGEQYF
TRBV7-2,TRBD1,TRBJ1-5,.,TGTGCCAGCAGCTTAGCAGGGACAGGAAGCAATCAGCCCCAGCATTTT,CASSLAGTGSNQPQHF
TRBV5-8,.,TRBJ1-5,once,TGTGCCAGCAGCGAGCATAGCAATCAGCCCCAGCATTTT,CASSEHSNQPQHF
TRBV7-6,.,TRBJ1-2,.,TGTGCCAGCAGCTTGGGGACACTCTATGGCTACACCTTC,CASSLGTLYGYTF
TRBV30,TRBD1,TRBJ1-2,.,TGTGCCTGGAGTGTACGTGGACAGGGGGCCGGTGGCTACACCTTC,CAWSVRGQGAGGYTF
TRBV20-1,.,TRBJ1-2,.,TGCAGTGCCGTTACAGCGGGGGGCTACACCTTC,CSAVTAGGYTF
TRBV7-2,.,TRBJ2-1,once,TGTGCCAGCAGCTTAGAGTTTGGGAGGAATGAGCAGTTCTTC,CASSLEFGRNEQFF
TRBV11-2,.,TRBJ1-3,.,TGTGCCAGCAGCTTAGGAGGAAGGCGGTCAGCCCACACCATATATTTT,CASSLGGRRSAHTIYF
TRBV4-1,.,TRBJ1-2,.,TGCGCCAGCAGCCAAGATCGGACCCGAGGGGGCTACACCTTC,CASSQDRTRGGYTF
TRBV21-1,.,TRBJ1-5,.,TGTGCCAGCAGCAGTCAGGAGCCCCAGCATTTT,CASSSQEPQHF
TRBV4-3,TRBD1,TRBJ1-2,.,TGCGCCAGCAGCCAAGATAACTCAGGGGGCAGCTATGGCTACACCTTC,CASSQDNSGGSYGYTF
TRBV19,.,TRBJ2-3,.,TGTGCCAGTAGTATAGTGGGAGCCTTAACAGATACGCAGTATTTT,CASSIVGALTDTQYF
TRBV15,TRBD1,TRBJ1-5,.,TGTGCCACGGGGACAGACAATCAGCCCCAGCATTTT,CATGTDNQPQHF
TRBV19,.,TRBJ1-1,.,TGTGCCAGTAGTATGAGGTGGTCTGAAGCTTTCTTT,CASSMRWSEAFF
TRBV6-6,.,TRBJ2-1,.,TGTGCCAGCAGTTCAGGACTCAACAATGAGCAGTTCTTC,CASSSGLNNEQFF